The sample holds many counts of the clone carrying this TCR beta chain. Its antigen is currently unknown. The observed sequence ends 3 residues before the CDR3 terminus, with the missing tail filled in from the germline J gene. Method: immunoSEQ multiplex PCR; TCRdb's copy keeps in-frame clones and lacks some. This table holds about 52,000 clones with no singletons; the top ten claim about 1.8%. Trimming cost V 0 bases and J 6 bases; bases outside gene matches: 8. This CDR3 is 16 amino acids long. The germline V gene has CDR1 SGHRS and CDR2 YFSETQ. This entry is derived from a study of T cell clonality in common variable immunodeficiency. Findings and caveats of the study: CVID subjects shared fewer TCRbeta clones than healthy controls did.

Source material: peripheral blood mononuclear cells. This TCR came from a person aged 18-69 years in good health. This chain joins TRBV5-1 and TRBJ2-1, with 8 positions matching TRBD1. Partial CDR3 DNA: TGCGCCAGCAGCTTGGGGGGCTCACAGGGGGTCAATGAG. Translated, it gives CASSLGGSQGVNE. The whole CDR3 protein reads CASSLGGSQGVNEQFF.